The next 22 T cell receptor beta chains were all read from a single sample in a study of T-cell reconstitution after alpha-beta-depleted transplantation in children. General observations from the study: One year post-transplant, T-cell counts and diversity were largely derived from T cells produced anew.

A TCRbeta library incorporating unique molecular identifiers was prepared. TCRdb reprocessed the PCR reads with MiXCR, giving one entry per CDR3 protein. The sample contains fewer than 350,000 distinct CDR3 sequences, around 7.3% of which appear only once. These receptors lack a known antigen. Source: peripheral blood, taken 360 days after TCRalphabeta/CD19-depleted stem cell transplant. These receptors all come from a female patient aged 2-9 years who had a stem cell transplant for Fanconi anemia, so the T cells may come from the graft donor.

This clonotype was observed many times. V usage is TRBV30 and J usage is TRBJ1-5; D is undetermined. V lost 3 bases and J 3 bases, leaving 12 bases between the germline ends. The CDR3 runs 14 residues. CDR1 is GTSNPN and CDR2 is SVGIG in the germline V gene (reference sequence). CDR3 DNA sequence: TGTGCCTGGAGACAGTGGGGTATCAATCAGCCCCAGCATTTT. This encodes CAWRQWGINQPQHF. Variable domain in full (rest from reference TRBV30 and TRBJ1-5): SQTIHQWPATLVQPVGSPLSLECTVEGTSNPNLYWYRQAAGRGLQLLFYSVGIGQISSEVPQNLSASRPQDRQFILSSKKLLLSDSGFYLCAWRQWGINQPQHFGDGTRLSIL.

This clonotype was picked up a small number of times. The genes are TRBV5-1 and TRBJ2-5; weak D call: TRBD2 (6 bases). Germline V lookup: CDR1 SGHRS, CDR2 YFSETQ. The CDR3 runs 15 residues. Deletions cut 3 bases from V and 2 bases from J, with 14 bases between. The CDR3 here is CASSSGLATQETQYF. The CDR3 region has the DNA TGCGCCAGCAGCTCGGGACTCGCGACACAAGAGACCCAGTACTTC.

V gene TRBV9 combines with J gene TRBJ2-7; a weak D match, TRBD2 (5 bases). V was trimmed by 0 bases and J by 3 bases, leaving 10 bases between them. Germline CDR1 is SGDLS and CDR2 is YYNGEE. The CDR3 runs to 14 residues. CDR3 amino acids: CASSVAGRDYEQYF. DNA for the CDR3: TGTGCCAGCAGCGTAGCCGGACGGGACTACGAGCAGTACTTC.

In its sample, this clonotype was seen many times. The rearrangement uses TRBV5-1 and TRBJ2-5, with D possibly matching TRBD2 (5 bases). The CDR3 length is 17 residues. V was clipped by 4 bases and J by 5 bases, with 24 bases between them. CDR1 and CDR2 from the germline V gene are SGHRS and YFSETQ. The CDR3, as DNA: TGCGCCAGCAGCCTTGGGCTACGAGGAGGTCATGGGGAGACCCAGTACTTC. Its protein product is CASSLGLRGGHGETQYF.

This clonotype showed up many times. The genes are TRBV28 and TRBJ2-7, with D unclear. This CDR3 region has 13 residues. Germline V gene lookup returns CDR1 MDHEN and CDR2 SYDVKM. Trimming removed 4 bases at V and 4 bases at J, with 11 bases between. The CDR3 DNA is TGTGCCAGCAGTTCCTCGGTTATATACGAGCAGTACTTC. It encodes CASSSSVIYEQYF.

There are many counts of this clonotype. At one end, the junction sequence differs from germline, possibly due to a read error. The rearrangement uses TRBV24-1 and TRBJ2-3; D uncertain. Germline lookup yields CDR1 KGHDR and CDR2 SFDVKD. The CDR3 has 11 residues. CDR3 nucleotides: TGTGCCACCATTAGCAGAGATACGCAGTATTTT. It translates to CATISRDTQYF.

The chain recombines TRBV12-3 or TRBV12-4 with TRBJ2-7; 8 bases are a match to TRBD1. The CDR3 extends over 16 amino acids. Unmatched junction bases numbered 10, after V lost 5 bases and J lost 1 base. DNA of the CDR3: TGTGCCAGCAGTCTAACGACAGGGGAAGTTTCCTACGAGCAGTACTTC. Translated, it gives CASSLTTGEVSYEQYF.

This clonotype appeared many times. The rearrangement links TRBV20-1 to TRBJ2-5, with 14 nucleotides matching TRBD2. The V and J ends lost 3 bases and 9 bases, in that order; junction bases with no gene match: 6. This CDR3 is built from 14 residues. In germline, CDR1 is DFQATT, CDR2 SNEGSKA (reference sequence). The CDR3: CSARTGLAGAAQYF. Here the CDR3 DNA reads TGCAGTGCTAGGACGGGACTAGCGGGAGCGGCCCAGTACTTC.

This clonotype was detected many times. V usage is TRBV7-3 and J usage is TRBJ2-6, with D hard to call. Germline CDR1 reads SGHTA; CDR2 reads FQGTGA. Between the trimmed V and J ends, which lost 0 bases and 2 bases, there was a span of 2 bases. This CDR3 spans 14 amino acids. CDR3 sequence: CASSLTAGANVLTF. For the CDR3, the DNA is TGTGCCAGCAGCTTAACGGCTGGGGCCAACGTCCTGACTTTC.

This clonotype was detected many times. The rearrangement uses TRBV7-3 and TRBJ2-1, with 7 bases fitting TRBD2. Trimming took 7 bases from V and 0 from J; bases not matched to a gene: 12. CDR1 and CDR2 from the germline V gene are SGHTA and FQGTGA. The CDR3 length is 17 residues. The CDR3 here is CASTAQHTSDSYNEQFF. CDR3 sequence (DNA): TGTGCCAGCACCGCTCAACACACTAGCGACTCCTACAATGAGCAGTTCTTC.

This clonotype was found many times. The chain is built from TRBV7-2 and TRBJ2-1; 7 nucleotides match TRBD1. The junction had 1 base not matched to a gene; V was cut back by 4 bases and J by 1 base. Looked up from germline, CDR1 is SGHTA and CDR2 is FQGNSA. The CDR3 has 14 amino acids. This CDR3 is CASSSTGSYNEQFF. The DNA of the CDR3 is TGTGCCAGCAGCTCGACAGGGTCCTACAATGAGCAGTTCTTC.

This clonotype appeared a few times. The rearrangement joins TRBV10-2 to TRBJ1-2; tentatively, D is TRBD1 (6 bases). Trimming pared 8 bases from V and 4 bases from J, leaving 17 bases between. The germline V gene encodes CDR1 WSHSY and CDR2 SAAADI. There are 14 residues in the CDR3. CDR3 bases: TGCGCCAGCTCTCCCCCAGGGGATTCCTATGGCTACACCTTC. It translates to CASSPPGDSYGYTF.

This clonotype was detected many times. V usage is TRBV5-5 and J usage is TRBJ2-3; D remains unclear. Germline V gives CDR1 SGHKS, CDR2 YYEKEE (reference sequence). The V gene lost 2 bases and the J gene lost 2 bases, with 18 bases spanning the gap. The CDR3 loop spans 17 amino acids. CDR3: CASSFLAPGLFTDTQYF. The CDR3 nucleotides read TGTGCCAGCAGCTTTTTAGCCCCGGGCCTCTTCACAGATACGCAGTATTTT.

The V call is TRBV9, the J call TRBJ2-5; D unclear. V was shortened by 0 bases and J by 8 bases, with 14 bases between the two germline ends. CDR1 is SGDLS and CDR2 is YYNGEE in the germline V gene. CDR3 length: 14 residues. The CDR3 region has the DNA TGTGCCAGCAGCGTAGCGGGCCTAGTTGGAACCCAGTACTTC. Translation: CASSVAGLVGTQYF.

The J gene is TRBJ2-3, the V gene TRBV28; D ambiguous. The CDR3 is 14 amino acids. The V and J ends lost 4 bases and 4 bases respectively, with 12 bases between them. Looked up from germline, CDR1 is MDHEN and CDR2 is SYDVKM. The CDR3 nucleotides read TGTGCCAGCAGTTCTACGGGTGGGGCAGATACGCAGTATTTT. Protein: CASSSTGGADTQYF.

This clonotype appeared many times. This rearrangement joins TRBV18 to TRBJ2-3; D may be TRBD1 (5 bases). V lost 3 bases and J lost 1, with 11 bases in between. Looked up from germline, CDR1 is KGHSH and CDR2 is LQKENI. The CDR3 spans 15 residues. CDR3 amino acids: CASSPGHPGTDTQYF. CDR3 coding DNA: TGTGCCAGCTCACCGGGGCACCCTGGCACAGATACGCAGTATTTT.

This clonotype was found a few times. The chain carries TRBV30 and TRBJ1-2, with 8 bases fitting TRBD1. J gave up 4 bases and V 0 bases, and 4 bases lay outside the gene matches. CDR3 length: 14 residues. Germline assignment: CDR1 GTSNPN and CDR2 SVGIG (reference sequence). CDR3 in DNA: TGTGCCTGGAGTGTACGGGGACAGGCCTATGGCTACACCTTC. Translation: CAWSVRGQAYGYTF.

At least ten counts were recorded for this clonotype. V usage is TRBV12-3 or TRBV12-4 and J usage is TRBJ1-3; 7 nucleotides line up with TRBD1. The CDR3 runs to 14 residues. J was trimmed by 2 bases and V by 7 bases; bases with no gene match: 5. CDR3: CASNRGEAGNTIYF. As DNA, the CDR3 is TGTGCCAGCAACAGGGGCGAGGCTGGAAACACCATATATTTT.

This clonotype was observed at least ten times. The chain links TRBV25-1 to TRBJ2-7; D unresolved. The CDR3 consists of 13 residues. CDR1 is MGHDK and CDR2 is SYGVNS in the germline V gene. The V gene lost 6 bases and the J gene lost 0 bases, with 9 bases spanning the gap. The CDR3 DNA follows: TGTGCCAGCAGCGGGTTAAGCTCCTACGAGCAGTACTTC. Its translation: CASSGLSSYEQYF.

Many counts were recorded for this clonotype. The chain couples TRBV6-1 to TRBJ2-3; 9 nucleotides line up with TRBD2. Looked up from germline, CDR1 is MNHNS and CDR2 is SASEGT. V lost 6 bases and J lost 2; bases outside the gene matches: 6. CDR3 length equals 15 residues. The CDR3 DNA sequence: TGTGCCAGCAGGGCGACTAGCGGATTCACAGATACGCAGTATTTT. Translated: CASRATSGFTDTQYF.

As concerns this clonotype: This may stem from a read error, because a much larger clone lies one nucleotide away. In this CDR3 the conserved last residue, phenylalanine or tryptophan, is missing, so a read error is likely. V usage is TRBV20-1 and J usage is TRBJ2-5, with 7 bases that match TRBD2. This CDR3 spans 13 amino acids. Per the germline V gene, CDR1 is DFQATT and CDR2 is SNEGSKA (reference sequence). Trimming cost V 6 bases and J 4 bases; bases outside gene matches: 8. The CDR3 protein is CSAERGYGETQYI. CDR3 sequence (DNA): TGCAGTGCCGAGCGGGGTTACGGAGAGACCCAGTACATC.

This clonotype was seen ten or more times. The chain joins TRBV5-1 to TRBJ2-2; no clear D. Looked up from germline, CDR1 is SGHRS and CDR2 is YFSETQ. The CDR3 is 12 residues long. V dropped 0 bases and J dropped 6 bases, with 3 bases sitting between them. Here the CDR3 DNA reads TGCGCCAGCAGCTTGGGGCCCGGGGAGCTGTTTTTT. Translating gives CASSLGPGELFF.